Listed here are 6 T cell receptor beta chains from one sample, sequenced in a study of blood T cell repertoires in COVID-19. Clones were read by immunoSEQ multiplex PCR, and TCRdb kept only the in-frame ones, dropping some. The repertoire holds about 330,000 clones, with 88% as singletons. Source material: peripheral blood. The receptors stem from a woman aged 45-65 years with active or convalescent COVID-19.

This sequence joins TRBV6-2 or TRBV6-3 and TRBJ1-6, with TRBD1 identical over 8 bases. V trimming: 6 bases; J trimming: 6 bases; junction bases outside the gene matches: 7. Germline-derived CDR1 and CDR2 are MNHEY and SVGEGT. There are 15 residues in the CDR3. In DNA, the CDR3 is TGTGCCAGCAGCAGTGACAGGGGTTCTAATTCACCCCTCCACTTT. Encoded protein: CASSSDRGSNSPLHF.

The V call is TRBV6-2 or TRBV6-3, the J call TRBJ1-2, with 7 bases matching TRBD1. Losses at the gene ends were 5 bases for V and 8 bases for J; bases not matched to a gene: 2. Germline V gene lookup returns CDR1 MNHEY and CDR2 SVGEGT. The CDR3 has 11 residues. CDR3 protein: CASSNRGGYTF. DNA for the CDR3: TGTGCCAGCAGTAACAGGGGAGGCTACACCTTC.

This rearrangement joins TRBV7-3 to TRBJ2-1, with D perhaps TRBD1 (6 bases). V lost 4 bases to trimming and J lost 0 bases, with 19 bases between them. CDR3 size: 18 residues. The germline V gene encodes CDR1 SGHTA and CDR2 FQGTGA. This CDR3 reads CASSSTLRGYVSYNEQFF. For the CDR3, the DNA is TGTGCCAGCAGCTCAACACTCAGGGGATACGTCTCCTACAATGAGCAGTTCTTC.

The CDR3: CAISTSGATDTQYF. In DNA, the CDR3 is TGTGCCATTTCTACTAGCGGGGCTACAGATACGCAGTATTTT. The chain has TRBV10-3 and TRBJ2-3, with 10 bases identical to TRBD2. J lost 3 bases, V lost 9 bases, and 6 bases had no gene match. This CDR3 spans 14 amino acids. Germline values: CDR1 ENHRY, CDR2 SYGVKD.

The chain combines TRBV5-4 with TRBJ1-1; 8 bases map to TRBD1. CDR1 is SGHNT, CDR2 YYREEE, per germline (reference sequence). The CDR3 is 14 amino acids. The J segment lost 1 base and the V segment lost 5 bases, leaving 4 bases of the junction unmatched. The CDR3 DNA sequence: TGTGCCAGCAGGCCGGACAGGGCGAACACTGAAGCTTTCTTT. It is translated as CASRPDRANTEAFF.

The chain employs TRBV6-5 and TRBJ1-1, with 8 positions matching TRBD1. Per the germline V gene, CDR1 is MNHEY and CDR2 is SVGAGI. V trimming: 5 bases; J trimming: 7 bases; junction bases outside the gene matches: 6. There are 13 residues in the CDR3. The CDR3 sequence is CASSRTGSGEAFF. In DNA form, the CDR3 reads TGTGCCAGCAGTCGGACAGGGAGTGGTGAAGCTTTCTTT.